These 10 T cell receptor beta chains came from one sample sequenced in a study of blood T cell repertoires in COVID-19 (dated by TCRdb to 2020 to 2022). The library was produced with the immunoSEQ multiplex PCR assay. In its TCRdb copy, this immuneACCESS table keeps in-frame sequences only and misses some clones. Where compared with another copy, unresolved V genes explain less than half of these, and the others have no known cause. In this sample the table shows 350,000 to 550,000 clones, 70% to 90% of which occur a single time. Of the sample, roughly 2% is held by the ten largest clones. The sequencing input was PBMCs or T cells enriched from blood (not recorded which). Source of these receptors: a woman younger than 35 with acute COVID-19.

The chain combines TRBV18 with TRBJ1-2; a weak D match, TRBD1 (5 bases). The CDR3 sequence is 14 residues long. The V end lost 5 bases, the J end lost 5 bases, and 15 bases lay between the germline ends. Germline V gene lookup returns CDR1 KGHSH and CDR2 LQKENI. The CDR3 region is CASSTDPGLYGYTF. CDR3 coding DNA: TGTGCCAGCTCAACAGACCCAGGGTTATATGGCTACACCTTC.

The chain employs TRBV7-3 and TRBJ2-1; tentatively, D is TRBD2 (6 bases). Germline lookup yields CDR1 SGHTA and CDR2 FQGTGA. CDR3 length: 12 amino acids. Deletions cut 5 bases from V and 7 bases from J, with 9 bases between. CDR3 residues: CASSPGTNEQFF. CDR3 in DNA: TGTGCCAGCAGCCCCGGGACTAATGAGCAGTTCTTC.

This chain links TRBV13 with TRBJ1-5; 8 nucleotides agree with TRBD1. Germline V gives CDR1 PRHDT, CDR2 FYEKMQ (reference sequence). The junction had 8 bases not matched to a gene; V was cut back by 2 bases and J by 2 bases. The CDR3 consists of 17 residues. The CDR3 DNA reads as TGTGCCAGCAGCTTACGTCAGGGGGCAATGGGCAATCAGCCCCAGCATTTT. Translated: CASSLRQGAMGNQPQHF.

The chain uses TRBV5-1 and TRBJ2-3; 15 positions agree with TRBD2. V lost 3 bases and J lost 4; bases outside the gene matches: 3. CDR1 is SGHRS, CDR2 YFSETQ, per germline. The CDR3 runs to 16 residues. Here the CDR3 reads CASSSRTSGRADTQYF. DNA of the CDR3: TGCGCCAGCAGCTCCCGGACTAGCGGGAGGGCAGATACGCAGTATTTT.

The chain is built from TRBV5-4 and TRBJ1-1; weak D call: TRBD1 (6 bases). The V gene's germline CDR1 is SGHNT and CDR2 YYREEE (reference sequence). The CDR3 extends over 17 amino acids. Deletions cut 0 bases from V and 0 bases from J, with 15 bases between. For the CDR3, the DNA is TGTGCCAGCAGCTTGGTGCAGGGGCCGGCCATGAACACTGAAGCTTTCTTT. This gives the protein CASSLVQGPAMNTEAFF.

This chain joins TRBV10-2 and TRBJ2-5; D is perhaps TRBD2 (5 bases). Per the germline V gene, CDR1 is WSHSY and CDR2 is SAAADI. The V and J ends lost 4 bases and 3 bases respectively, with 9 bases between them. CDR3 size: 13 residues. CDR3 bases: TGCGCCAGCAGTGTTACTAGTAAAGAGACCCAGTACTTC. This translates into CASSVTSKETQYF.

The V and J genes are TRBV19 and TRBJ1-5; TRBD1 matches 10 bases. The length of the CDR3 is 15 residues. From germline, CDR1 is LNHDA and CDR2 SQIVND (reference sequence). The CDR3 nucleotides are TGTGCGTCGGGACAGGGGCTGATGGGCAATCAGCCCCAGCATTTT. Its translation: CASGQGLMGNQPQHF.

This clone was seen more than once but under ten times. The same CDR3 also results from other DNA sequences found in this sample. The rearrangement uses TRBV5-1 and TRBJ1-4; the D gene is possibly TRBD1 (6 bases). Germline V lookup: CDR1 SGHRS, CDR2 YFSETQ. CDR3 length: 14 residues. The V end was cut by 0 bases, the J end by 8 bases, with 11 bases between. CDR3 in amino acids: CASSLGTGGEKLFF. CDR3 coding DNA: TGCGCCAGCAGCTTGGGAACGGGGGGCGAAAAACTGTTTTTT.

V is TRBV5-1 and J is TRBJ2-5; 10 positions agree with TRBD1. CDR3 size: 14 residues. The J segment lost 4 bases and the V segment lost 4 bases, leaving 4 bases of the junction unmatched. The germline V gene has CDR1 SGHRS and CDR2 YFSETQ. The CDR3 nucleotides read TGCGCCAGCAGCGGCGGACAGGGGGGAGAGACCCAGTACTTC. This sequence encodes CASSGGQGGETQYF.

This chain connects TRBV5-1 to TRBJ1-2; D is possibly TRBD1 (6 bases). The CDR3 is 14 amino acids. The ends were cut back, 6 bases at V and 0 bases at J, with 12 bases in the middle. Per germline, CDR1 SGHRS and CDR2 YFSETQ. CDR3 bases: TGCGCCAGCACGGGACAACCGTCTAACTATGGCTACACCTTC. Translation: CASTGQPSNYGYTF.